One and the same sample provided the 5 T cell receptor beta chains below, sequenced in a study of regulatory T cells in long-lasting Graves disease. As to time point: persistent/refractory GD, antithyroid drugs over 5 years with positive TRAb. Extracted PBMC RNA gave rise to the TCR library. CDR3 regions were amplified by Arm-PCR using iRepertoire HTBI primers to build TCR beta libraries. TCRdb re-analysed the multiplex PCR reads in MiXCR, keeping a single row per CDR3 protein. This sample has 360,000 or so distinct CDR3 sequences, with 20% to 25% found just once. The input for sequencing was peripheral blood mononuclear cells (PBMCs), taken when the disease was refractory, from a patient treated with antithyroid drugs. These receptors all come from a woman aged 40-49 years with Graves disease.

Many counts were recorded for this clonotype. The V call is TRBV20-1, the J call TRBJ1-5; TRBD1 matches 7 bases. Germline V gene lookup returns CDR1 DFQATT and CDR2 SNEGSKA (reference sequence). Losses at the gene ends were 0 bases for V and 3 bases for J; bases not matched to a gene: 8. This CDR3 comprises 16 residues. The DNA of the CDR3 is TGCAGTGCTAGAGAAGGGGCCAGGGGGTACAATCAGCCCCAGCATTTT. The encoded protein is CSAREGARGYNQPQHF.

This clonotype was observed at least ten times. The genes are TRBV7-8 and TRBJ2-7; D gene unclear. With 0 bases removed from V and 2 bases from J, the gap between germline ends came to 8 bases. The CDR3 consists of 14 residues. Germline V gene sequence: CDR1 SGHVS, CDR2 FQNEAQ. CDR3 sequence (DNA): TGTGCCAGCAGCTTAGCCCAGCAGGCCTACGAGCAGTACTTC. It is translated as CASSLAQQAYEQYF.

This clonotype was detected ten times or more. The chain uses TRBV20-1 and TRBJ1-1; D is ambiguous. Trimming pared 0 bases from V and 1 base from J, leaving 12 bases between. CDR1 and CDR2 (germline): DFQATT, SNEGSKA (reference sequence). The CDR3 length is 15 residues. CDR3 loop: CSARDLDHGNTEAFF. CDR3 nucleotide sequence: TGCAGTGCTAGAGATTTGGACCATGGGAACACTGAAGCTTTCTTT.

V usage is TRBV28 and J usage is TRBJ1-6, with a weak D call TRBD1 (5 bases). Germline loops: CDR1 MDHEN, CDR2 SYDVKM. This CDR3 is 16 amino acids long. V shed 6 bases and J shed 9 bases, with 21 bases lying between them. The CDR3 loop reads CASSSDIWGLSSPLHF. As DNA, the CDR3 is TGTGCCAGCAGCTCGGACATATGGGGATTGAGTTCACCCCTCCACTTT.

This rearrangement joins TRBV24-1 to TRBJ2-2; weak D call: TRBD1 (6 bases). Germline CDR1 is KGHDR and CDR2 is SFDVKD. The V and J ends lost 0 bases and 1 base respectively, with 17 bases between them. This CDR3 spans 19 amino acids. CDR3 protein: CATSDLPGTTSRNTGELFF. The CDR3 DNA follows: TGTGCCACCAGTGATTTGCCCGGGACAACTTCGAGGAACACCGGGGAGCTGTTTTTT.